This entry features one T cell receptor (beta chain) sequence. As yet, its antigen is unknown. Peripheral blood was drawn, ten milliliters per donor. The length of the CDR3 is 11 residues. With 4 bases removed from V and 9 bases from J, the gap between germline ends came to 8 bases. CDR1 and CDR2 from the germline V gene are SGDLS and YYNGEE. This specimen comes from a study of blood T cells in healthy people across ages. The authors ran a second PCR of roughly 6 to 12 cycles using a sample-barcoded 5' primer and a J-beta primer mix. Each CDR3 protein is one row after TCRdb ran MiXCR on the 5' RACE reads. The profile shows approximately 820,000 distinct CDR3 sequences, about 42% of them singletons. Study-wide points: Among T cells, TCR beta diversity per million cells dropped roughly linearly as age rose.

V and J are TRBV9 and TRBJ2-1; no clear D. The specimen sequenced was blood. The sequence was collected from a man between 60 and 70 years old in good health. This chain's CDR3 is CASSPSSEQFF. Written as DNA, the CDR3 is TGTGCCAGCAGCCCTTCATCTGAGCAGTTCTTC.